Following are 11 T cell receptor beta chains from one sample sequenced in a study of cytomegalovirus exposure and HLA in healthy donors. Amplification used 60 Vbeta primers and 13 Jbeta primers. Profiled with immunoSEQ multiplex PCR; TCRdb holds only in-frame clones, not every one. Among about 100,000 clones listed, approximately 82% were seen once. Input material: PBMCs. Every receptor here comes from a man aged 35 to 55 in good health and CMV-seronegative.

The gene calls are TRBV25-1 and TRBJ1-6, with D perhaps TRBD1 (5 bases). This CDR3 contains 15 residues. V was trimmed by 8 bases and J by 4 bases, leaving 15 bases between them. Germline V gene sequence: CDR1 MGHDK, CDR2 SYGVNS. In nucleotides, the CDR3 is TGTGCCAGCTCCCGAGGGGAGGATTATAATTCACCCCTCCACTTT. Translated, it gives CASSRGEDYNSPLHF.

The chain is built from TRBV7-2 and TRBJ1-5; tentatively, D is TRBD1 (5 bases). The germline CDR1 and CDR2 sequences are SGHTA and FQGNSA. CDR3 length: 15 amino acids. The ends were cut back, 4 bases at V and 0 bases at J, with 10 bases in the middle. The CDR3 reads CASSYGGRSNQPQHF. The CDR3 DNA sequence: TGTGCCAGCAGCTACGGGGGACGTAGCAATCAGCCCCAGCATTTT.

The chain recombines TRBV7-2 with TRBJ2-7, with TRBD2 matching over 8 bases. The ends lost 5 bases at V and 0 bases at J; junction bases unmatched: 12. This CDR3 is 17 amino acids long. Germline CDR1 is SGHTA and CDR2 is FQGNSA. The CDR3, as DNA: TGTGCCAGCAGCCGGGTAAGCGGGGGCCAAAGCTCCTACGAGCAGTACTTC. Protein product: CASSRVSGGQSSYEQYF.

J is TRBJ1-4 and V is TRBV7-9; a possible D gene is TRBD1 (5 bases). Germline CDR1 and CDR2: SEHNR and FQNEAQ (reference sequence). The ends were cut back, 5 bases at V and 6 bases at J, with 10 bases in the middle. The CDR3 sequence is 13 residues long. The CDR3 sequence: CASSVTEDEKLFF. In DNA, the CDR3 is TGTGCCAGCAGCGTGACAGAAGATGAAAAACTGTTTTTT.

J is TRBJ1-2 and V is TRBV19; D remains unclear. Germline V gives CDR1 LNHDA, CDR2 SQIVND (reference sequence). The V gene lost 5 bases and the J gene lost 9 bases, with 16 bases spanning the gap. The CDR3 extends over 13 amino acids. The CDR3 sequence: CASSVRRVGSYTF. CDR3 DNA sequence: TGTGCCAGTAGTGTGCGTCGGGTCGGGAGCTACACCTTC. Combining the CDR3 with reference TRBV19 and TRBJ1-2 gives the whole variable domain DGGITQSPKYLFRKEGQNVTLSCEQNLNHDAMYWYRQDPGQGLRLIYYSQIVNDFQKGDIAEGYSVSREKKESFPLTVTSAQKNPTAFYLCASSVRRVGSYTFGSGTRLTVV.

The chain links TRBV9 to TRBJ1-4; no clear D. V was trimmed by 4 bases and J by 7 bases, leaving 14 bases between them. Germline V gene sequence: CDR1 SGDLS, CDR2 YYNGEE. The CDR3 length is 14 residues. The CDR3 DNA reads as TGTGCCAGCAGCCCGGGGATTTTTGTTGAAAAACTGTTTTTT. Protein: CASSPGIFVEKLFF. The variable domain in full, completed from reference TRBV9 and TRBJ1-4, reads DSGVTQTPKHLITATGQRVTLRCSPRSGDLSVYWYQQSLDQGLQFLIQYYNGEERAKGNILERFSAQQFPDLHSELNLSSLELGDSALYFCASSPGIFVEKLFFGSGTQLSVL.

This chain connects TRBV5-8 to TRBJ2-3; 7 nucleotides match TRBD1. V shed 4 bases, J shed 4 bases, and the junction held 6 bases outside the gene matches. The CDR3 has 14 residues. Germline V gene sequence: CDR1 SGHTS, CDR2 YDEGEE. The CDR3: CASSPRTGSDTQYF. For the CDR3, the DNA is TGTGCCAGCAGCCCGCGGACAGGCTCAGATACGCAGTATTTT.

This CDR3 reads CASSSTSTGEAEAFF. CDR3 DNA: TGCGCCAGCAGCTCCACCTCGACAGGGGAGGCTGAAGCTTTCTTT. The J gene is TRBJ1-1, the V gene TRBV5-1; 8 nucleotides line up with TRBD1. With V trimmed by 3 bases and J by 6 bases, 10 bases remained unmatched. Per germline, CDR1 SGHRS and CDR2 YFSETQ. The CDR3 sequence is 15 residues long.

The chain has TRBV23-1 and TRBJ1-2, with D hard to call. TRBV23-1 is labeled an ORF, and its function is uncertain. Trimming pared 6 bases from V and 0 bases from J, leaving 17 bases between. The CDR3 runs to 16 residues. CDR3 coding DNA: TGCGCCAGCAGACCCTCCAAAGATCGAGCTAACTATGGCTACACCTTC. Its protein is CASRPSKDRANYGYTF.

The rearrangement uses TRBV5-6 and TRBJ1-5; possible D gene TRBD1, 5 bases. V lost 4 bases, J lost 0 bases, and 14 bases lay in between. The CDR3 runs to 16 residues. Germline lookup yields CDR1 SGHDT and CDR2 YYEEEE. The CDR3 region is CASSHSTEISNQPQHF. Here the CDR3 DNA reads TGTGCCAGCAGCCATTCGACAGAGATTAGCAATCAGCCCCAGCATTTT. Variable domain in full (rest from reference TRBV5-6 and TRBJ1-5): DAGVTQSPTHLIKTRGQQVTLRCSPKSGHDTVSWYQQALGQGPQFIFQYYEEEERQRGNFPDRFSGHQFPNYSSELNVNALLLGDSALYLCASSHSTEISNQPQHFGDGTRLSIL.

The CDR3 coding sequence is TGCGCCAGCAGCCTCGGGACTGGGACAGATACGCAGTATTTT. It encodes CASSLGTGTDTQYF. The chain employs TRBV5-1 and TRBJ2-3; D may be TRBD2 (6 bases). Trimming cost V 4 bases and J 3 bases, with 12 bases left between them. This CDR3 contains 14 residues. Germline V gene sequence: CDR1 SGHRS, CDR2 YFSETQ.